Each of the 5 T cell receptor beta chains below was sequenced from the same sample in a study of regulatory and conventional T cells in RAG deficiency (TCRdb year 2017). The library was made by the immunoSEQ multiplex PCR assay. TCRdb obtained this table from immuneACCESS and retained in-frame rearrangements with V and J assigned. These tables miss some clones; where compared with another copy, unresolved V genes account for less than half of the shortfall, and the remainder is unexplained. The sample table shows tens of thousands of clones, and 90% to 97% are seen once. The ten largest clonotypes hold 0.35% of the sample. Conventional CD4+ T cells were purified from blood as CD25-low CD127-high cells before genomic DNA extraction. The same data also went into a second study, on regulatory T cells. The second paper states: The multiplex PCR used 52 forward TRBV primers and 13 reverse TRBJ primers, with assay-based and computational corrections for amplification bias.

Sample: CD25- CD4+ T cells sorted from blood. The receptor set was obtained from a human donor in good health.

The V gene is TRBV2, the J gene TRBJ1-2; 7 bases are shared with TRBD1. The CDR3 runs 16 residues. J lost 2 bases, V lost 8 bases, and 14 bases had no gene match. Germline-derived CDR1 and CDR2 are SNHLY and FYNNEI. CDR3 bases: TGTGCCAGCCTTCACGAGCCGGGACAGCAGAACTATGGCTACACCTTC. The encoded protein is CASLHEPGQQNYGYTF.

The chain links TRBV5-1 to TRBJ1-2, with D possibly being TRBD1 (5 bases). The germline CDR1 and CDR2 sequences are SGHRS and YFSETQ. V gave up 2 bases and J gave up 4 bases, with 12 bases separating them. This CDR3 has 14 amino acids. The DNA for the CDR3 is TGCGCCAGCAGCTTCAAGGAGGGACTCTATGGCTACACCTTC. This gives the protein CASSFKEGLYGYTF.

This chain links TRBV19 with TRBJ1-5, with 7 positions matching TRBD1. CDR1 is LNHDA, CDR2 SQIVND, per germline (reference sequence). The V gene end was trimmed by 2 bases and the J gene end by 10 bases; junction bases not matched to a gene: 5. The CDR3 totals 13 residues. The CDR3 loop reads CASSIRGLSPQHF. Here the CDR3 DNA reads TGTGCCAGTAGTATAAGGGGGCTTAGCCCCCAGCATTTT.

The J gene is TRBJ1-1, the V gene TRBV5-6; TRBD1 matches at 9 bases. The V segment lost 5 bases and the J segment 1 base; nucleotides outside the gene matches: 9. Germline values: CDR1 SGHDT, CDR2 YYEEEE. This CDR3 region has 16 residues. CDR3 loop: CASSTGTGRWNTEAFF. In nucleotides, the CDR3 is TGTGCCAGCAGTACGGGGACAGGGAGGTGGAACACTGAAGCTTTCTTT.

The J gene is TRBJ2-3, the V gene TRBV7-9, with 11 positions matching TRBD2. The germline CDR1 and CDR2 sequences are SEHNR and FQNEAQ (reference sequence). The CDR3 loop spans 17 amino acids. V gave up 1 base and J gave up 2 bases; unmatched junction bases: 5. CDR3 sequence (DNA): TGTGCCAGCAGCTTAGGACTAGCGGGGTCCTTCACAGATACGCAGTATTTT. It specifies CASSLGLAGSFTDTQYF.